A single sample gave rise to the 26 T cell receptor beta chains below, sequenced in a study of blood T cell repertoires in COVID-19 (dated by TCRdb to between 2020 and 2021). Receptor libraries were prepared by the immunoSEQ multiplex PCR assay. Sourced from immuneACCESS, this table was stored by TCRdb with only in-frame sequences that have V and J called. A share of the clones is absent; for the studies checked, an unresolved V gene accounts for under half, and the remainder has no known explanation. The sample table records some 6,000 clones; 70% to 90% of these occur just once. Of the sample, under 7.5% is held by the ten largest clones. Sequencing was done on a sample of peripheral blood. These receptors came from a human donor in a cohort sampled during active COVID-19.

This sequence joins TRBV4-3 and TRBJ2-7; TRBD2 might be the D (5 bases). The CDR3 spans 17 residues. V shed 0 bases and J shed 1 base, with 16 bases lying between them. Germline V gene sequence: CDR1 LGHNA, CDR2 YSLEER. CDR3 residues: CASSQELRGMGSYEQYF. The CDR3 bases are TGCGCCAGCAGCCAAGAACTTCGGGGTATGGGTTCCTACGAGCAGTACTTC.

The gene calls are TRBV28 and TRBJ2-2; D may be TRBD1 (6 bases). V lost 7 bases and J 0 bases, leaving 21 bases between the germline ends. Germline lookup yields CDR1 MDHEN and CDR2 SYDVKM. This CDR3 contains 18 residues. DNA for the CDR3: TGTGCCAGCAAGGGGGAGTCAGGAGGAATCGCGAACACCGGGGAGCTGTTTTTT. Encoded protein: CASKGESGGIANTGELFF.

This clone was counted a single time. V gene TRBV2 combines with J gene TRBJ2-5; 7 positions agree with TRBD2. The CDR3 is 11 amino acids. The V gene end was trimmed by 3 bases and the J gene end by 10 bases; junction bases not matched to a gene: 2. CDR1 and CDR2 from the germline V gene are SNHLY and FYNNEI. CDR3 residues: CASSDWEGQYF. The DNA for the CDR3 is TGTGCCAGCAGTGACTGGGAGGGCCAGTACTTC.

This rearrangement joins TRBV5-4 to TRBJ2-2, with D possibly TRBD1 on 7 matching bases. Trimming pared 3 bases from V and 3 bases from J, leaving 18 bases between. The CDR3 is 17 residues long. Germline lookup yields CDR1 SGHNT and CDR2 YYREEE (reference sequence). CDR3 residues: CASSWAPGGRDTGELFF. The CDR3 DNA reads TGTGCCAGCAGCTGGGCCCCAGGGGGGCGAGACACCGGGGAGCTGTTTTTT.

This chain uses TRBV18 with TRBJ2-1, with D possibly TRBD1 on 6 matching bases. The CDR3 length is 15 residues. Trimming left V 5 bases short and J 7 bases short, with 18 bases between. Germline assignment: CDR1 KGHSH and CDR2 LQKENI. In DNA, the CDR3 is TGTGCCAGCTCAAGAGGACAGAAGCGTGATAATGAGCAGTTCTTC. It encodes CASSRGQKRDNEQFF.

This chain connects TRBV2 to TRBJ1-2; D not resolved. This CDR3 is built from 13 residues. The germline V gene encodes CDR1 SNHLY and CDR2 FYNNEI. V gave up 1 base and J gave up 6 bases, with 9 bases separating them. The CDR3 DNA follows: TGTGCCAGCAGTGAAGATATGACTGATGGCTACACCTTC. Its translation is CASSEDMTDGYTF.

The CDR3 nucleotides are TGTGCCAGTAGTACAAGGGTAGCGGGGGAGGCAGAGACCCAGTACTTC. Residues: CASSTRVAGEAETQYF. The chain uses TRBV19 and TRBJ2-5, with 9 bases that match TRBD2. CDR1 LNHDA and CDR2 SQIVND come from the germline V gene (reference sequence). The V and J ends lost 4 bases and 4 bases, in that order; junction bases with no gene match: 10. The CDR3 has 16 residues.

The CDR3 reads CSASRKFGTSGREQYF. DNA for the CDR3: TGCAGTGCTAGTAGAAAATTCGGGACTAGCGGGAGGGAGCAGTACTTC. The rearrangement links TRBV20-1 to TRBJ2-7, with 15 bases matching TRBD2. Germline lookup yields CDR1 DFQATT and CDR2 SNEGSKA (reference sequence). J gave up 7 bases and V 3 bases, and 10 bases lay outside the gene matches. This CDR3 contains 16 residues.

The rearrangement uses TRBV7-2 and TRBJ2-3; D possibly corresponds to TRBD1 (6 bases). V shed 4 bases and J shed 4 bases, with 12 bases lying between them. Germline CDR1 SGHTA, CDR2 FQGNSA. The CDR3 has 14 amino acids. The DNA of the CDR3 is TGTGCCAGCAGCTCCCAGGGGTCCGCAGATACGCAGTATTTT. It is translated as CASSSQGSADTQYF.

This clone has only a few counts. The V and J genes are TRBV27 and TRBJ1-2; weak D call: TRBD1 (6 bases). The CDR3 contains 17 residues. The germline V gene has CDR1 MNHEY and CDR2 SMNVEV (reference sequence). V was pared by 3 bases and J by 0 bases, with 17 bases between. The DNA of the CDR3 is TGTGCCAGCAGTTTCTCTCTTCCAGGGGTAGCTAACTATGGCTACACCTTC. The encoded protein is CASSFSLPGVANYGYTF.

CDR3 sequence reads: CASSLIQGGNQPQHF. The CDR3 DNA reads TGTGCCAGCAGCTTAATACAGGGGGGAAATCAGCCCCAGCATTTT. The rearrangement links TRBV7-6 to TRBJ1-5; 8 bases are shared with TRBD1. The trim removed 2 bases at V and 4 bases at J, leaving 4 bases unmatched. The germline V gene has CDR1 SGHVS and CDR2 FNYEAQ. The CDR3 has 15 amino acids.

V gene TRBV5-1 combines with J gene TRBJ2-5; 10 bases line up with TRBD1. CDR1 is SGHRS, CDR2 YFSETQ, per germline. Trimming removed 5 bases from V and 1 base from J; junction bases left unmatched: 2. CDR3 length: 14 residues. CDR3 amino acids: CASRGTGAQETQYF. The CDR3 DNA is TGCGCCAGCAGGGGGACAGGGGCCCAAGAGACCCAGTACTTC. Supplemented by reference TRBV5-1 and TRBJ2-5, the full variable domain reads KAGVTQTPRYLIKTRGQQVTLSCSPISGHRSVSWYQQTPGQGLQFLFEYFSETQRNKGNFPGRFSGRQFSNSRSEMNVSTLELGDSALYLCASRGTGAQETQYFGPGTRLLVL.

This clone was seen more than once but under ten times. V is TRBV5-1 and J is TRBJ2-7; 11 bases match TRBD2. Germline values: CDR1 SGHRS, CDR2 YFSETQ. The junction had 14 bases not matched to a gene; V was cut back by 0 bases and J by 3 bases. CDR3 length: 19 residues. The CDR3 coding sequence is TGCGCCAGCAGCTTGGCCACTAGCGGGAGTTTTCCCTTGGTCTACGAGCAGTACTTC. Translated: CASSLATSGSFPLVYEQYF.

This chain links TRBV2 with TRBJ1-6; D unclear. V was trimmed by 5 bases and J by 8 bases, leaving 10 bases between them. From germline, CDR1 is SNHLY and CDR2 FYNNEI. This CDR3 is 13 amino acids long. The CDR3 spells CASSPTEDSPLHF. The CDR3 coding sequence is TGTGCCAGCAGTCCTACGGAGGATTCACCCCTCCACTTT.

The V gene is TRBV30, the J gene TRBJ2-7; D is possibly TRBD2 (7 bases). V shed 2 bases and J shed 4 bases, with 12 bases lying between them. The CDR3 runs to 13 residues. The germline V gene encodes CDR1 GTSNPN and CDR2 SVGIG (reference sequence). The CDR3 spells CAWSLGGGYEQYF. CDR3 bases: TGTGCCTGGAGTCTAGGGGGAGGGTACGAGCAGTACTTC.

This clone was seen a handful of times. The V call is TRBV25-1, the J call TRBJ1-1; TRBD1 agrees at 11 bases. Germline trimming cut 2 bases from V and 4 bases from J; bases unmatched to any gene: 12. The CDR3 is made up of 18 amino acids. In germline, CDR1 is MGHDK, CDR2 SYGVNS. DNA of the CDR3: TGTGCCAGCAGTGAACATGCTGTCCCCGGGACAGGGGGCACTGAAGCTTTCTTT. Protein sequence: CASSEHAVPGTGGTEAFF.

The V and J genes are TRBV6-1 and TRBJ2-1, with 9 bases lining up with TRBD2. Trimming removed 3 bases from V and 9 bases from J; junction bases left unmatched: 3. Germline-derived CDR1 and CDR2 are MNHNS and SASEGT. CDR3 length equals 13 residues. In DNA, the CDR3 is TGTGCCAGCAGTGATAGCGGGGGTCTTGAGCAGTTCTTC. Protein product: CASSDSGGLEQFF.

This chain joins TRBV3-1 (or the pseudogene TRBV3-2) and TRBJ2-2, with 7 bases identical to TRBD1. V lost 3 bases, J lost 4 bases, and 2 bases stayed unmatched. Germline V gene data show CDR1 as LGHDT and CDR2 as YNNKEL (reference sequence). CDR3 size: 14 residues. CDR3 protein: CASSQDRPTGELFF. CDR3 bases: TGTGCCAGCAGCCAGGACAGGCCCACCGGGGAGCTGTTTTTT.

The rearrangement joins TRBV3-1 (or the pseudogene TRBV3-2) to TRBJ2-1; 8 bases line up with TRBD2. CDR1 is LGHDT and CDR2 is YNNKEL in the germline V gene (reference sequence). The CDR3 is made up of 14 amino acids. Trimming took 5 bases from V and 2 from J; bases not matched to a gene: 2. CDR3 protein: CASSLGLAYNEQFF. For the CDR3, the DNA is TGTGCCAGCAGCTTGGGACTAGCCTACAATGAGCAGTTCTTC.

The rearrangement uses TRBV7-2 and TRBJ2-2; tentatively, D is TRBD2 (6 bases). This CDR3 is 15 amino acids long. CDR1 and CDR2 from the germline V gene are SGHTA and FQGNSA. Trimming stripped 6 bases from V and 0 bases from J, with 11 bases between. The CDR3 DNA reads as TGTGCCAGCAGGGGGGGTGGTACGAACACCGGGGAGCTGTTTTTT. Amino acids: CASRGGGTNTGELFF. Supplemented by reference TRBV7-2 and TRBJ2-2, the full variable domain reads GAGVSQSPSNKVTEKGKDVELRCDPISGHTALYWYRQSLGQGLEFLIYFQGNSAPDKSGLPSDRFSAERTGGSVSTLTIQRTQQEDSAVYLCASRGGGTNTGELFFGEGSRLTVL.

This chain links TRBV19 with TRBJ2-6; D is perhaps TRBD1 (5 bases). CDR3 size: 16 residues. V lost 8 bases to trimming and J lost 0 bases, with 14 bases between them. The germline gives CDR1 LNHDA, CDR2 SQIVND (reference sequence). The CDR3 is CASGAGIFSGANVLTF. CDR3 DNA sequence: TGTGCCAGTGGGGCAGGGATATTCTCTGGGGCCAACGTCCTGACTTTC.

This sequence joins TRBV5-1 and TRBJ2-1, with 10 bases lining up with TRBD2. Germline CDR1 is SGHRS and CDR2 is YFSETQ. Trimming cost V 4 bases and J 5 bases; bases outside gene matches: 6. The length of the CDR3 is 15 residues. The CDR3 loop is CASSPTAGGNNEQFF. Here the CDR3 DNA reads TGCGCCAGCAGCCCGACAGCGGGAGGGAACAATGAGCAGTTCTTC.

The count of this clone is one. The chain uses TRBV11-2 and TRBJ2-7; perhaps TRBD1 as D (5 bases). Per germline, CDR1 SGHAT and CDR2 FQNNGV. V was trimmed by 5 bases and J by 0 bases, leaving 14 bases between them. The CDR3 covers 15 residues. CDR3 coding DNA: TGTGCCAGCAGCCCCAAGTGGGGCCTCTCCTACGAGCAGTACTTC. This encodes CASSPKWGLSYEQYF.

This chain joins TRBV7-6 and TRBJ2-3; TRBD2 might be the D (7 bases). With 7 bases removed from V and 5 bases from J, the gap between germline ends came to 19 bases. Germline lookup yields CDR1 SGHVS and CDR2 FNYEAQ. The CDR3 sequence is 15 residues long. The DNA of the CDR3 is TGTGCCAGCACCACCGGGGGCGGGGGAGGAGATACGCAGTATTTT. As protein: CASTTGGGGGDTQYF.

The CDR3 coding sequence is TGTGCCAGCAGTTCGTACAATGAGCAGTTCTTC. Translating gives CASSSYNEQFF. The chain uses TRBV12-3 or TRBV12-4 and TRBJ2-1, with D unresolved. The CDR3 runs 11 residues. The ends were cut back, 4 bases at V and 4 bases at J, with 2 bases in the middle.

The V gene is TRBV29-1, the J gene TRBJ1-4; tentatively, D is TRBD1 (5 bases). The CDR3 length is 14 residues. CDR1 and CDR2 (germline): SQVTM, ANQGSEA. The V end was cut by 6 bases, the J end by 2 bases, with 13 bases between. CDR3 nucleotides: TGCAGCGTAAAAGTGCAGGGTACTAATGAAAAACTGTTTTTT. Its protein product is CSVKVQGTNEKLFF.